One sample yielded the 15 T cell receptor beta chains listed below, sequenced in a study of radiotherapy plus CTLA-4 blockade in lung cancer. Data came from immunoSEQ multiplex PCR; TCRdb stores just in-frame clones and leaves some out. The sample consists of approximately 81,000 clones, around 76% of them appearing once. The input for sequencing was peripheral blood, taken from a patient treated with radiotherapy plus ipilimumab. Receptors originate from a human donor with non-small cell lung cancer who had a partial response to radiotherapy plus ipilimumab. Some clones in this sample may be carry-over from other donors' samples.

This chain uses TRBV18 with TRBJ2-3; 12 nucleotides line up with TRBD2. Germline-derived CDR1 and CDR2 are KGHSH and LQKENI. The junction had 9 bases not matched to a gene; V was cut back by 2 bases and J by 6 bases. The CDR3 has 17 residues. CDR3 nucleotides: TGTGCCAGCTCACCATCGCTAGCGGGAGGGCCGGGGGATACGCAGTATTTT. Translation: CASSPSLAGGPGDTQYF.

The V call is TRBV6-5, the J call TRBJ1-5; weak D call: TRBD1 (6 bases). V was trimmed by 0 bases and J by 5 bases, leaving 8 bases between them. The germline V gene encodes CDR1 MNHEY and CDR2 SVGAGI. There are 14 residues in the CDR3. CDR3 residues: CASSYSNRDQPQHF. In DNA, the CDR3 is TGTGCCAGCAGTTACTCTAACAGGGATCAGCCCCAGCATTTT.

V and J are TRBV7-3 and TRBJ2-5, with TRBD2 matching 11 bases. V trimming: 7 bases; J trimming: 1 base; junction bases outside the gene matches: 5. Germline-derived CDR1 and CDR2 are SGHTA and FQGTGA. This CDR3 contains 15 residues. CDR3 residues: CASKKTSGVQETQYF. For the CDR3, the DNA is TGTGCCAGCAAAAAGACTAGCGGGGTCCAAGAGACCCAGTACTTC. Looking up the rest from reference TRBV7-3 and TRBJ2-5 gives the full variable domain: GAGVSQTPSNKVTEKGKYVELRCDPISGHTALYWYRQSLGQGPEFLIYFQGTGAADDSGLPNDRFFAVRPEGSVSTLKIQRTERGDSAVYLCASKKTSGVQETQYFGPGTRLLVL.

This chain links TRBV9 with TRBJ2-1; TRBD1 aligns across 7 bases. After removal of 4 bases from V and 3 bases from J, the junction contained 4 bases not matched to a gene. The CDR3 loop spans 14 amino acids. CDR1 is SGDLS, CDR2 YYNGEE, per germline. The CDR3 nucleotides are TGTGCCAGCAGCACCGGGACAGACTACAATGAGCAGTTCTTC. It encodes CASSTGTDYNEQFF.

The genes are TRBV15 and TRBJ2-5; TRBD1 aligns across 7 bases. This CDR3 has 16 residues. V trimming: 1 base; J trimming: 5 bases; junction bases outside the gene matches: 10. Germline CDR1 LNHNV, CDR2 YYDKDF (reference sequence). CDR3 loop: CATSRGQGSSSETQYF. The CDR3 DNA is TGTGCCACCAGCAGAGGACAGGGTAGTAGCTCGGAGACCCAGTACTTC.

This clone was recorded only once. This chain uses TRBV14 with TRBJ2-7; 7 nucleotides align to TRBD1. The ends lost 2 bases at V and 6 bases at J; junction bases unmatched: 10. This CDR3 has 15 amino acids. From germline, CDR1 is SGHDN and CDR2 FVKESK. This CDR3 reads CASSQNKGAAGEQYF. CDR3 in DNA: TGTGCCAGCAGCCAAAACAAGGGGGCAGCAGGCGAGCAGTACTTC.

The chain joins TRBV19 to TRBJ2-7; a possible D gene is TRBD1 (6 bases). The V end was cut by 5 bases, the J end by 2 bases, with 10 bases between. Germline V lookup: CDR1 LNHDA, CDR2 SQIVND (reference sequence). CDR3 length: 13 residues. The DNA of the CDR3 is TGTGCCAGTAGTCCGGGACAAGCCTACGAGCAGTACTTC. It is translated as CASSPGQAYEQYF.

The rearrangement links TRBV5-1 to TRBJ2-2, with TRBD2 matching over 9 bases. Germline CDR1 reads SGHRS; CDR2 reads YFSETQ. Losses at the gene ends were 7 bases for V and 4 bases for J; bases not matched to a gene: 8. The CDR3 loop spans 15 amino acids. The CDR3 sequence is CASCRLADTTGELFF. Written as DNA, the CDR3 is TGCGCCAGCTGCCGACTAGCGGACACCACCGGGGAGCTGTTTTTT.

The sample holds one count of this clone. The chain uses TRBV7-2 and TRBJ2-1, with 10 bases lining up with TRBD2. CDR3 length equals 17 residues. Germline trimming cut 1 base from V and 8 bases from J; bases unmatched to any gene: 11. Germline-derived CDR1 and CDR2 are SGHTA and FQGNSA. CDR3 in DNA: TGTGCCAGCAGCTTAGGTGGGGGGCCTAGCGGGGGAGATGAGCAGTTCTTC. This translates into CASSLGGGPSGGDEQFF.

The chain carries TRBV6-5 and TRBJ2-7; TRBD1 aligns across 12 bases. Germline trimming cut 8 bases from V and 1 base from J; bases unmatched to any gene: 3. The CDR3 extends over 14 amino acids. Germline V gives CDR1 MNHEY, CDR2 SVGAGI. The DNA for the CDR3 is TGTGCCAGCCGGGACAGGGGGCGGTCCTACGAGCAGTACTTC. Amino acids: CASRDRGRSYEQYF.

The V call is TRBV6-1, the J call TRBJ1-1; tentatively, D is TRBD1 (6 bases). CDR3 length: 13 amino acids. V gave up 2 bases and J gave up 4 bases, with 8 bases separating them. Germline CDR1 reads MNHNS; CDR2 reads SASEGT. The CDR3 loop is CASSERGGTEAFF. CDR3 sequence (DNA): TGTGCCAGCAGTGAAAGGGGGGGCACTGAAGCTTTCTTT.

This clone was seen once. This chain links TRBV2 with TRBJ2-3, with a possible D match to TRBD1 (6 bases). Per germline, CDR1 SNHLY and CDR2 FYNNEI. The CDR3 is 14 amino acids. V lost 7 bases and J lost 0, with 11 bases in between. The CDR3 reads CASTPDSSTDTQYF. Here the CDR3 DNA reads TGTGCCAGCACACCGGACAGTAGCACAGATACGCAGTATTTT.

This chain uses TRBV30 with TRBJ2-7; possibly TRBD1 for D (6 bases). V was pared by 6 bases and J by 0 bases, with 6 bases between. CDR1 GTSNPN and CDR2 SVGIG come from the germline V gene (reference sequence). This CDR3 is built from 11 residues. The DNA for the CDR3 is TGTGCCTGCAGGGGCTCCTACGAGCAGTACTTC. It specifies CACRGSYEQYF.

The table lists this clone with a few counts. The V call is TRBV7-2, the J call TRBJ2-7; the D gene is possibly TRBD2 (5 bases). The CDR3 runs to 13 residues. Germline V gene sequence: CDR1 SGHTA, CDR2 FQGNSA. The V gene lost 5 bases and the J gene lost 3 bases, with 11 bases spanning the gap. DNA for the CDR3: TGTGCCAGCAGCCTTACCCGGGACTACGAGCAGTACTTC. Translating gives CASSLTRDYEQYF.

This sequence joins TRBV7-9 and TRBJ1-1; TRBD1 is a possible D gene (6 bases). Germline CDR1 is SEHNR and CDR2 is FQNEAQ (reference sequence). Trimming left V 3 bases short and J 1 base short, with 12 bases between. The CDR3 contains 15 residues. This chain's CDR3 is CASSFSTGGNTEAFF. The CDR3 nucleotides read TGTGCCAGCAGCTTCTCGACAGGTGGGAACACTGAAGCTTTCTTT.